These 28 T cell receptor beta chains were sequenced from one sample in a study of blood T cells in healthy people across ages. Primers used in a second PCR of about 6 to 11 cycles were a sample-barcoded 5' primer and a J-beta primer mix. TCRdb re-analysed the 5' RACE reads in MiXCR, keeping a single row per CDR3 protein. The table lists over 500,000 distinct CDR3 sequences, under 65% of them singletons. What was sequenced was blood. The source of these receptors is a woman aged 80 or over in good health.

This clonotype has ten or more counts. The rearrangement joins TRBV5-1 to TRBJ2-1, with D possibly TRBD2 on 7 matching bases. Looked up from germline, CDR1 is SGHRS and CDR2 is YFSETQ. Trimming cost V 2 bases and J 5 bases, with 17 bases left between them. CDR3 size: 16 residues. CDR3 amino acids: CASSFRRGTTHNEQFF. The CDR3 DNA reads TGCGCCAGCAGCTTTCGAAGGGGGACTACCCACAATGAGCAGTTCTTC.

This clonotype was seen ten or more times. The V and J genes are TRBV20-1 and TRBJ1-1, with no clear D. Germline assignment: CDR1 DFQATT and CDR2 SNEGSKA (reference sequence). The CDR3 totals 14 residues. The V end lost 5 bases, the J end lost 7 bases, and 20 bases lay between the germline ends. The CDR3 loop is CSAATFGGRDEAFF. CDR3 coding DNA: TGCAGTGCTGCGACGTTTGGAGGACGGGATGAAGCTTTCTTT.

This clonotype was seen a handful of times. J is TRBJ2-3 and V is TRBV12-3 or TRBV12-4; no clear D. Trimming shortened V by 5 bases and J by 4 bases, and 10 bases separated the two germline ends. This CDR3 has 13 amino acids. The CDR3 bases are TGTGCCAGCAGTATAACGGATGCAGATACGCAGTATTTT. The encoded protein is CASSITDADTQYF.

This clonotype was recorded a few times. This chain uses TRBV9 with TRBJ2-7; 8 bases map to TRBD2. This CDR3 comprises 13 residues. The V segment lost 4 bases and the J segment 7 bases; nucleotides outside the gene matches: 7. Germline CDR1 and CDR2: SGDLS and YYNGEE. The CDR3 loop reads CASSNGLAGEQYF. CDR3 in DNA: TGTGCCAGCAGCAACGGACTAGCCGGGGAGCAGTACTTC.

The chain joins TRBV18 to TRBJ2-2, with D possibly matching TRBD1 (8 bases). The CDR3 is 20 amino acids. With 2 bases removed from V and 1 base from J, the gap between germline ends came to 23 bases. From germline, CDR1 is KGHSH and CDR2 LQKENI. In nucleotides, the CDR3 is TGTGCCAGCTCACCAACGGGACAGGCTGGGCTAGCGGAGAACACCGGGGAGCTGTTTTTT. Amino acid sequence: CASSPTGQAGLAENTGELFF.

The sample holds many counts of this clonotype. CDR3 loop: CAISPDVGGPTYEQYF. Here the CDR3 DNA reads TGTGCCATCAGTCCGGACGTCGGCGGGCCAACCTACGAGCAGTACTTC. The V and J genes are TRBV10-3 and TRBJ2-7; D is possibly TRBD2 (5 bases). The CDR3 is made up of 16 amino acids. V lost 5 bases and J lost 2, with 19 bases in between. Germline assignment: CDR1 ENHRY and CDR2 SYGVKD.

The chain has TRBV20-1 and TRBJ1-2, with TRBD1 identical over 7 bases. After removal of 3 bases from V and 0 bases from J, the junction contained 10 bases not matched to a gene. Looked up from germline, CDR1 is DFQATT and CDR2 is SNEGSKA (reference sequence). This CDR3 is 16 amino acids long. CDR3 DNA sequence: TGCAGTGCTAGCTCTAGGGGGCAAGGGACTAACTATGGCTACACCTTC. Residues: CSASSRGQGTNYGYTF.

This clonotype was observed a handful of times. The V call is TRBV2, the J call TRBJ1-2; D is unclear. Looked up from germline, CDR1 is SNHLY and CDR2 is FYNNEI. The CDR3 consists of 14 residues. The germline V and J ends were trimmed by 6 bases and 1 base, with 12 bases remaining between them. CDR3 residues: CASRSSYLNYGYTF. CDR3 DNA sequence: TGTGCCAGCAGGAGCTCTTATCTTAACTATGGCTACACCTTC.

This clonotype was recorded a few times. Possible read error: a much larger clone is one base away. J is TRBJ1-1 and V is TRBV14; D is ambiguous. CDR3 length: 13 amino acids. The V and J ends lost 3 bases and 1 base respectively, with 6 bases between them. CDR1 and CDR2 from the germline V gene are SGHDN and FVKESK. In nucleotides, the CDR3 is TGTGCCAGCAGCCAGGGGAGGAACACTGAAGCTTTCTTT. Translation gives CASSQGRNTEAFF.

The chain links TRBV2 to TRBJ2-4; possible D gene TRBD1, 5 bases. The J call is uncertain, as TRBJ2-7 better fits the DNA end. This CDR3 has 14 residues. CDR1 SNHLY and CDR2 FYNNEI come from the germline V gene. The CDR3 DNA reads TGTGCCAGCACCGCGGCAGGGATGATCTACGAGCAGTACTTC. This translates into CASTAAGMIYEQYF.

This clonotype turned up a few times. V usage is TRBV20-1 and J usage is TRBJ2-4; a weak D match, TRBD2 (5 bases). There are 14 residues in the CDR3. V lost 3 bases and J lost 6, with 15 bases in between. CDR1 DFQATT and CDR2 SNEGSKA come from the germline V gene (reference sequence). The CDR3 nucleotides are TGCAGTGCTAGGAGTACGGGAATGGGAAACATTCAGTACTTC. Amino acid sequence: CSARSTGMGNIQYF.

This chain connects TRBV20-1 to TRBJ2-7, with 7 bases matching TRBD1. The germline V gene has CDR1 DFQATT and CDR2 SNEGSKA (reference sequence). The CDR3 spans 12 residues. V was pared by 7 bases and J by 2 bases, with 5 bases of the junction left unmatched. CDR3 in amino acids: CSGRTGTYEQYF. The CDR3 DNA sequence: TGCAGTGGACGGACAGGAACCTACGAGCAGTACTTC.

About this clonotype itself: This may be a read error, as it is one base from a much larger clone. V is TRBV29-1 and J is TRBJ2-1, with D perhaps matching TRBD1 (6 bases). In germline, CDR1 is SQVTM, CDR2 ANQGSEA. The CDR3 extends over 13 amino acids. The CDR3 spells CSADRQVNKEQFF. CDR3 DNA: TGCAGCGCAGACCGACAGGTTAACAAGGAGCAGTTCTTC.

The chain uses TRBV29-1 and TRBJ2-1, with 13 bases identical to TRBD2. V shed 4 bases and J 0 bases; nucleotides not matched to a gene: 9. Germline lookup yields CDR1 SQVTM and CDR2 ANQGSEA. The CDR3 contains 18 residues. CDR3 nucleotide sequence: TGCAGCGTTGGGGGGACTAGCGGGATCCAAAGCTCCTACAATGAGCAGTTCTTC. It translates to CSVGGTSGIQSSYNEQFF.

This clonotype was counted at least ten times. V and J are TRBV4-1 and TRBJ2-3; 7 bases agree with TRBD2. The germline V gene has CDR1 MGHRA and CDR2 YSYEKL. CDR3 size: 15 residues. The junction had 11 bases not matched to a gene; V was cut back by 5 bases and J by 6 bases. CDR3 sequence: CASSYPGAGRDTQYF. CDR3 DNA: TGCGCCAGCAGCTACCCGGGAGCGGGACGGGATACGCAGTATTTT.

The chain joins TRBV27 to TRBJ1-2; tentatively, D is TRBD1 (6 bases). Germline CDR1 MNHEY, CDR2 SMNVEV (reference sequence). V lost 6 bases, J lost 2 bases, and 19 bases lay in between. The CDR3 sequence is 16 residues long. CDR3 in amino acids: CASSLAGGGRNYGYTF. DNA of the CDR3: TGTGCCAGCAGCCTTGCGGGCGGGGGCAGGAACTATGGCTACACCTTC.

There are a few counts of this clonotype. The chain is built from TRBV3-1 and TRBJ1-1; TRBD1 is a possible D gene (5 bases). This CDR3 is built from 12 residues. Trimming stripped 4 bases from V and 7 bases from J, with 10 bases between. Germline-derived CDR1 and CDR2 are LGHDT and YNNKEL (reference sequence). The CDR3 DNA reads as TGTGCCAGCAGCCGCGGGGACGGTGAAGCTTTCTTT. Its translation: CASSRGDGEAFF.

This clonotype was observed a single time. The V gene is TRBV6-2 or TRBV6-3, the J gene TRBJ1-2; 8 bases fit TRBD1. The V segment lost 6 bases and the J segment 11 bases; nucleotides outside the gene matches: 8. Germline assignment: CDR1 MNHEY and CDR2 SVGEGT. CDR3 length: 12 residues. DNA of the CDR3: TGTGCCAGCAGACCTGGTACAGGGGGTTACACCTTC. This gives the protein CASRPGTGGYTF.

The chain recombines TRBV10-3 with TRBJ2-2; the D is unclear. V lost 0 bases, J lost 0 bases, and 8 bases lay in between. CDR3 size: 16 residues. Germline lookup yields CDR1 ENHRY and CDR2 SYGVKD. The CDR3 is CAISESDRTNTGELFF. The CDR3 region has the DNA TGTGCCATCAGTGAGTCAGACCGAACGAACACCGGGGAGCTGTTTTTT.

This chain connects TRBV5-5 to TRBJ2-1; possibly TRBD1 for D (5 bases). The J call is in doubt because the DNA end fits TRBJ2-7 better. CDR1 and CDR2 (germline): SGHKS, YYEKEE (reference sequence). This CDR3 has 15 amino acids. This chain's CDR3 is CASSLIGQGAYEQYF. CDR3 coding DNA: TGTGCCAGCAGCTTGATCGGTCAGGGTGCGTACGAGCAGTACTTC.

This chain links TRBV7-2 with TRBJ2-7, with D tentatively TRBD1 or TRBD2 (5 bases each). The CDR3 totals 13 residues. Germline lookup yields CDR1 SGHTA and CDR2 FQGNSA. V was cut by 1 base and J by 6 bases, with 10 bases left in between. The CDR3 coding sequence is TGTGCCAGCAGCTTAGGGCCGGGGCTCGAGCAGTACTTC. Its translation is CASSLGPGLEQYF.

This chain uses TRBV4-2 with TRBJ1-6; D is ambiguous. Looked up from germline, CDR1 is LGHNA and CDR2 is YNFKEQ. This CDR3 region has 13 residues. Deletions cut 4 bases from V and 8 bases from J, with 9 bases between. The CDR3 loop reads CASSRKSDSPLHF. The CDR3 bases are TGTGCCAGCAGCCGAAAATCGGATTCACCCCTCCACTTT.

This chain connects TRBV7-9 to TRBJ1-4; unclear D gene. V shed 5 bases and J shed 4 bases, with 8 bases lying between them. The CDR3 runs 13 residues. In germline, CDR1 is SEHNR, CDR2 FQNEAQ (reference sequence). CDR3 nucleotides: TGTGCCAGCAGCCTAGGGCTTAATGAAAAACTGTTTTTT. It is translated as CASSLGLNEKLFF.

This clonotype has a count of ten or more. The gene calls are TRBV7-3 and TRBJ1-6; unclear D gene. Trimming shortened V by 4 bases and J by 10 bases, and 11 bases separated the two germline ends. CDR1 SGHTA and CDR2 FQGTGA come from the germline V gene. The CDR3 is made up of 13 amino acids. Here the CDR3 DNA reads TGTGCCAGCAGCTATAATCCCCTCTCACCCCTCCACTTT. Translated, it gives CASSYNPLSPLHF.

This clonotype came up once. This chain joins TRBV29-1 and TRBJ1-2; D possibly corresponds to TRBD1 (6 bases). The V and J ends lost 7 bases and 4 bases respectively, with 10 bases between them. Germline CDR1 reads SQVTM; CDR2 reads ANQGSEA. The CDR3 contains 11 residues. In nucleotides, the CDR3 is TGCAGCGGCACAGGGAGCTATGGCTACACCTTC. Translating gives CSGTGSYGYTF.

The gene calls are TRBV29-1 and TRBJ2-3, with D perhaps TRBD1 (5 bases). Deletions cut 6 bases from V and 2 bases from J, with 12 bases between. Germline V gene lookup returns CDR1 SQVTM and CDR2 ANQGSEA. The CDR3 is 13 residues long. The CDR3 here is CSVKGRVTDTQYF. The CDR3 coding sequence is TGCAGCGTGAAGGGCAGGGTCACAGATACGCAGTATTTT.

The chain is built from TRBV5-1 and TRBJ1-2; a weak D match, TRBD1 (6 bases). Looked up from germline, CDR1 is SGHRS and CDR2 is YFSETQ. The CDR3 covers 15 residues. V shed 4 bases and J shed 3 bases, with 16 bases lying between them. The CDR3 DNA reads TGCGCCAGCAGCCGGACCTCAGGGGAGGACTATGGCTACACCTTC. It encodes CASSRTSGEDYGYTF.

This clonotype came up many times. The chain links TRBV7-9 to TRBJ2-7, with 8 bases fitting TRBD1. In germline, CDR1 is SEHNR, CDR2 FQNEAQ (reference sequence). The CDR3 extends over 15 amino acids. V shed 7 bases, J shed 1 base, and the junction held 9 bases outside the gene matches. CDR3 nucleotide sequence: TGTGCCAGCATCGAACGGACAGGGACGTCCTACGAGCAGTACTTC. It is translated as CASIERTGTSYEQYF.